These 12 T cell receptor beta chains were sequenced from one sample in a study of T-cell memory formation after mild COVID-19. MiXCR, run by TCRdb on the 5' RACE reads, gives a single entry per CDR3 protein. The data hold about 260,000 distinct CDR3 sequences, with about a sixth observed a single time. Sample: PBMCs or a T cell subset sorted from them (not recorded which). All receptors come from a man between 18 and 35 years old who had mild COVID-19 (a few samples of this study predate the infection). Cell type and time point are not known.

The chain links TRBV20-1 to TRBJ1-1; D ambiguous. Trimming removed 6 bases from V and 4 bases from J, with 18 bases in between. Germline V lookup: CDR1 DFQATT, CDR2 SNEGSKA (reference sequence). The CDR3 totals 14 residues. CDR3 bases: TGCAGTGCAGTTCCTTATGATGCGGGCACTGAAGCTTTCTTT. It encodes CSAVPYDAGTEAFF.

This clonotype was detected a few times. The chain carries TRBV4-3 and TRBJ1-6; the D is unclear. Germline V gives CDR1 LGHNA, CDR2 YSLEER. Trimming removed 2 bases from V and 7 bases from J, with 12 bases in between. The CDR3 is made up of 15 amino acids. CDR3 bases: TGCGCCAGCAGCCAACTAGGGCCCGGGAATTCACCCCTCCACTTT. Translation: CASSQLGPGNSPLHF.

In its sample, this clonotype was seen a few times. V gene TRBV4-1 combines with J gene TRBJ2-7; TRBD1 is a possible D gene (6 bases). With 1 base removed from V and 3 bases from J, the gap between germline ends came to 16 bases. CDR1 is MGHRA and CDR2 is YSYEKL in the germline V gene. CDR3 size: 16 residues. In DNA form, the CDR3 reads TGCGCCAGCAGCCAAGGGCGGGCAGGGGTGATCTACGAGCAGTACTTC. The encoded protein is CASSQGRAGVIYEQYF.

The chain links TRBV6-6 to TRBJ2-3; 8 bases match TRBD2. Germline assignment: CDR1 MNHNY and CDR2 SVGAGI (reference sequence). CDR3 length: 16 amino acids. V gave up 7 bases and J gave up 1 base; unmatched junction bases: 10. The CDR3 reads CASTSGHGRGTDTQYF. CDR3 coding DNA: TGTGCCAGCACCTCCGGACACGGGAGGGGCACAGATACGCAGTATTTT.

This clonotype was found a few times. V and J are TRBV4-1 and TRBJ2-5; 8 bases map to TRBD1. V lost 3 bases, J lost 5 bases, and 5 bases stayed unmatched. This CDR3 has 14 residues. The germline CDR1 and CDR2 sequences are MGHRA and YSYEKL. The CDR3 protein is CASSQEDRGETQYF. The CDR3 DNA is TGCGCCAGCAGCCAGGAAGACAGGGGCGAGACCCAGTACTTC.

A few counts support this clonotype. V gene TRBV29-1 combines with J gene TRBJ2-3; D is possibly TRBD1 (6 bases). This CDR3 comprises 16 residues. CDR1 SQVTM and CDR2 ANQGSEA come from the germline V gene. Trimming cost V 4 bases and J 0 bases, with 17 bases left between them. This CDR3 is CSVGVWGLSSTDTQYF. In nucleotides, the CDR3 is TGCAGCGTTGGCGTCTGGGGGCTTTCTAGCACAGATACGCAGTATTTT.

This chain joins TRBV6-2 or TRBV6-3 and TRBJ2-4, with 7 bases that match TRBD1. There are 15 residues in the CDR3. CDR1 and CDR2 from the germline V gene are MNHEY and SVGEGT. V was clipped by 4 bases and J by 7 bases; unmatched bases: 10. The DNA of the CDR3 is TGTGCCAGCAGTTCCCGTACAGGGGATAGGAACATTCAGTACTTC. Translating it yields CASSSRTGDRNIQYF.

The chain couples TRBV10-2 to TRBJ1-4; a possible D gene is TRBD1 (6 bases). The germline V gene has CDR1 WSHSY and CDR2 SAAADI. This CDR3 is built from 14 residues. V was shortened by 6 bases and J by 0 bases, with 8 bases between the two germline ends. CDR3 sequence reads: CASSSGATNEKLFF. The DNA of the CDR3 is TGCGCCAGCAGCTCAGGGGCAACTAATGAAAAACTGTTTTTT.

This clonotype was counted a few times. V usage is TRBV7-9 and J usage is TRBJ2-1, with a tentative D call TRBD2 (5 bases). Germline V gene lookup returns CDR1 SEHNR and CDR2 FQNEAQ (reference sequence). This CDR3 has 15 amino acids. V was shortened by 6 bases and J by 0 bases, with 12 bases between the two germline ends. CDR3 sequence: CASSSSGGSYNEQFF. In DNA, the CDR3 is TGTGCCAGCAGTTCGAGCGGTGGCTCCTACAATGAGCAGTTCTTC.

This clonotype was seen only a few times. V gene TRBV12-3 or TRBV12-4 combines with J gene TRBJ2-1; a weak D match, TRBD1 (5 bases). V dropped 8 bases and J dropped 4 bases, with 15 bases sitting between them. The CDR3 is 14 amino acids. The CDR3 nucleotides read TGTGCCAGCTCGACAGCCTCAGCTTACAATGAGCAGTTCTTC. It yields the protein CASSTASAYNEQFF.

The CDR3 sequence is CSAISGGTGELFF. Written as DNA, the CDR3 is TGCAGTGCTATTAGCGGGGGCACCGGGGAGCTGTTTTTT. V gene TRBV20-1 combines with J gene TRBJ2-2, with 9 bases aligning to TRBD2. From germline, CDR1 is DFQATT and CDR2 SNEGSKA (reference sequence). Trimming removed 4 bases from V and 4 bases from J; junction bases left unmatched: 1. The CDR3 totals 13 residues.

This clonotype showed up just a few times. The rearrangement links TRBV12-3 or TRBV12-4 to TRBJ2-1, with 8 bases fitting TRBD1. V shed 3 bases, J shed 9 bases, and the junction held 10 bases outside the gene matches. The CDR3 has 15 amino acids. CDR3 nucleotides: TGTGCCAGCAGTTTGTCCGGGACAGGTCTGAGTGAGCAGTTCTTC. This gives the protein CASSLSGTGLSEQFF.